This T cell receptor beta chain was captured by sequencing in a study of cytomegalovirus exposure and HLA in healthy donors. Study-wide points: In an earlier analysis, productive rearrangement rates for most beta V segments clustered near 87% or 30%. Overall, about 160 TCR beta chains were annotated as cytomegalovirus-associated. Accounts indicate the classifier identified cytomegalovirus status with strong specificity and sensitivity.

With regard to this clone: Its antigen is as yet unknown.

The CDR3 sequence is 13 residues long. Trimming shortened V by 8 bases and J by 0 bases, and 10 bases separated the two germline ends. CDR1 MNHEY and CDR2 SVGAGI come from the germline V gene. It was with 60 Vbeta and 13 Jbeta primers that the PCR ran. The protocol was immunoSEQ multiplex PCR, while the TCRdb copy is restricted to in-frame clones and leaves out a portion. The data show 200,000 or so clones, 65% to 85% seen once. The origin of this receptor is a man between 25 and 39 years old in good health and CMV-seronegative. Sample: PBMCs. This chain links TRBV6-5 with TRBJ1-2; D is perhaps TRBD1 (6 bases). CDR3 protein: CASWDTSNYGYTF. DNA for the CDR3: TGTGCCAGCTGGGACACTTCTAACTATGGCTACACCTTC.